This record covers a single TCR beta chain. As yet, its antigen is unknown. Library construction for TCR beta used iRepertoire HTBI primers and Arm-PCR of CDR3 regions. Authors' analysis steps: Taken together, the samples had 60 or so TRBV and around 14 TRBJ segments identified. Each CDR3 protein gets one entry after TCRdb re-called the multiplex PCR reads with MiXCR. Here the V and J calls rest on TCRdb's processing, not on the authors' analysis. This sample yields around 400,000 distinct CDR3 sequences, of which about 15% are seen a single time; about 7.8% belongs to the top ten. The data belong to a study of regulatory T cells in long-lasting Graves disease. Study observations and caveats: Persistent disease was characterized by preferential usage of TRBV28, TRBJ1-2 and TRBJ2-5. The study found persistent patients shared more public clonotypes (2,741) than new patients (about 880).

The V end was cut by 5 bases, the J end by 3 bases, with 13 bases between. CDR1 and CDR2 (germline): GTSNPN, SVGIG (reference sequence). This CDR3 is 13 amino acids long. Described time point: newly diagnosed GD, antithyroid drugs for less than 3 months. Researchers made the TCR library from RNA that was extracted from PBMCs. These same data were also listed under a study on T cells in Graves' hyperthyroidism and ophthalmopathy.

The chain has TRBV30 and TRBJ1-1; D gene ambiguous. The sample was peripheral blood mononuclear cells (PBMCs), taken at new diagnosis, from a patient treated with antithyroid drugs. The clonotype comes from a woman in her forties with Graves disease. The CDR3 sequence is CAWEHSSDTEAFF. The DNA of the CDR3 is TGTGCCTGGGAACACAGTAGCGACACTGAAGCTTTCTTT.